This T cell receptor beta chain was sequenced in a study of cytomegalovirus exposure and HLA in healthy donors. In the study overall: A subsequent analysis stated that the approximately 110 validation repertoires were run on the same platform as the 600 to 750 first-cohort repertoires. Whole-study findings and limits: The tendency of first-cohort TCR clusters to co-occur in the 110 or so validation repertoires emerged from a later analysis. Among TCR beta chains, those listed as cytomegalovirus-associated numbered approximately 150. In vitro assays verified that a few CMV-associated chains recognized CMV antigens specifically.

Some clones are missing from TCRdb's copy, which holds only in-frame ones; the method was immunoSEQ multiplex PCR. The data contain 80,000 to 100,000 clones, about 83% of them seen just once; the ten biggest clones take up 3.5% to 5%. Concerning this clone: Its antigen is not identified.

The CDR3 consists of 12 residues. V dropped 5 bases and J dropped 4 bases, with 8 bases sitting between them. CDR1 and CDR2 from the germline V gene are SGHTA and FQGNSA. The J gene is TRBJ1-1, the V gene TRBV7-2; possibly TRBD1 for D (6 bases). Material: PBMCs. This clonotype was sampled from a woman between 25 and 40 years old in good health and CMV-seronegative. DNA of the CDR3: TGTGCCAGCAGCAGGGGGGGCACTGAAGCTTTCTTT. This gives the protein CASSRGGTEAFF.